Reported below is one TCR beta chain. Its antigen is as yet unknown. Some clones are missing from TCRdb's copy, which holds only in-frame ones; the method was immunoSEQ multiplex PCR. The sample shows 95,000 to 120,000 clones, around 68% of them seen only once. This record belongs to a study of shared clonotypes between healthy human individuals. Study results and limitations: The sampled material consisted only of blood, and tissue repertoires are likely to differ. Several donors shared around 5% of their naive CD4 clonotypes.

Trimming pared 5 bases from V and 2 bases from J, leaving 10 bases between. The CDR3 runs 14 residues. Per the germline V gene, CDR1 is SGHRS and CDR2 is YFSETQ. CD8 memory comprised CD45RO+ plus CCR7-negative CD45RA+ TemRA cells. The V gene is TRBV5-1, the J gene TRBJ2-2; D is unresolved. Sequencing input: memory CD8+ T cells sorted from blood. Subset of the sample: CD45RO+ cells pooled with CCR7-negative TemRA cells. The source is a woman in her twenties or thirties in good health. CDR3 sequence (DNA): TGCGCCAGCAGGCCGAGCTCAAACACCGGGGAGCTGTTTTTT. This codes for CASRPSSNTGELFF.